This T cell receptor beta chain derives from a study of shared clonotypes between healthy human individuals. In the study overall: A couple of women and three men aged 18 to 49 made up the donors. Each donor's CD8 memory used one plate, CD8 naive two, each CD4 subset three.

Germline loops: CDR1 SNHLY, CDR2 FYNNEI. This CDR3 contains 18 residues. The ends lost 8 bases at V and 0 bases at J; junction bases unmatched: 16. Sequencing used immunoSEQ multiplex PCR; TCRdb keeps in-frame clones, though not all of them. The data contain about 2.2 million clones, under 95% of them seen just once; the ten biggest clones take up more than 1.5%. Naive CD8 isolation took CD45RO-negative cells positively selected for CCR7 and excluded terminally differentiated effector memory CD45RA+ cells. All of the donors resided in Nashville, Tennessee, and each was a Caucasian adult. The TCR originated in a man younger than 30 in good health. Some clones in this sample may be carry-over from other donors' samples. Sequencing input: naive CD8+ T cells from PBMCs. V and J are TRBV2 and TRBJ2-3, with TRBD2 identical over 8 bases. For the CDR3, the DNA is TGTGCCAGCTTAGTAGCGGGGCCAACTTTACATAGCACAGATACGCAGTATTTT. Encoded protein: CASLVAGPTLHSTDTQYF.